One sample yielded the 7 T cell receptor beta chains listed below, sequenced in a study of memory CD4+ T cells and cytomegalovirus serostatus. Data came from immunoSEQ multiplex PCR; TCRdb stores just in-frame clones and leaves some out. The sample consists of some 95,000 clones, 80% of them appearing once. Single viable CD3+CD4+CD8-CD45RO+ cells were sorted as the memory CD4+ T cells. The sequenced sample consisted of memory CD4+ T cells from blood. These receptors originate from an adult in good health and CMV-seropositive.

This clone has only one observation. This CDR3 is CASSLYDRGPTGELFF. DNA of the CDR3: TGTGCCAGCAGTTTATATGACAGGGGACCAACCGGGGAGCTGTTTTTT. This chain joins TRBV28 and TRBJ2-2, with 8 nucleotides matching TRBD1. The germline CDR1 and CDR2 sequences are MDHEN and SYDVKM. Germline trimming cut 1 base from V and 5 bases from J; bases unmatched to any gene: 6. This CDR3 has 16 amino acids.

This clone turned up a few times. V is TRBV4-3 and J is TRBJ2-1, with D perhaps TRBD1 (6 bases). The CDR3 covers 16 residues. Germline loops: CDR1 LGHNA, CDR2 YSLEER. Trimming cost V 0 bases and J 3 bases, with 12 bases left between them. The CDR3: CASSQDGRGGYNEQFF. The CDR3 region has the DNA TGCGCCAGCAGCCAAGACGGCAGGGGTGGCTACAATGAGCAGTTCTTC.

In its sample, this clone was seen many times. Written as DNA, the CDR3 is TGTGCCAGTAGTCAGACTGCGTACACAGATACGCAGTATTTT. As protein: CASSQTAYTDTQYF. This chain connects TRBV19 to TRBJ2-3; D is ambiguous. There are 14 residues in the CDR3. V dropped 5 bases and J dropped 2 bases, with 11 bases sitting between them. CDR1 and CDR2 from the germline V gene are LNHDA and SQIVND (reference sequence).

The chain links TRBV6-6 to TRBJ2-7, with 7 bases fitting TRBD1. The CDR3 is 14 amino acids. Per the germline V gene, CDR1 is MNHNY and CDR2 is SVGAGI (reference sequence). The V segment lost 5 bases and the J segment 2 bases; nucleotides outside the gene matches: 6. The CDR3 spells CASSRRTGTYEQYF. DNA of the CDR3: TGTGCCAGCAGTCGCCGGACAGGTACCTACGAGCAGTACTTC.

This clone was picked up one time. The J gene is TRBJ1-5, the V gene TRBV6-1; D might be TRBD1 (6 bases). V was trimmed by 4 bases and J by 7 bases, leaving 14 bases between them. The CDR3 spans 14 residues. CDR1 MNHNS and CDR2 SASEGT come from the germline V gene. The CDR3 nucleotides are TGTGCCAGCAGTGGCCTTGGGGGGGCACAGCCCCAGCATTTT. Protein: CASSGLGGAQPQHF.

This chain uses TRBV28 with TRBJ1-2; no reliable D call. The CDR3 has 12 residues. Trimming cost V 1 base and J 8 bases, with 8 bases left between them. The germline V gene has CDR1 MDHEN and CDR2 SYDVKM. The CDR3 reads CASSLYNRGYTF. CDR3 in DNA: TGTGCCAGCAGTTTATACAACAGAGGCTACACCTTC.

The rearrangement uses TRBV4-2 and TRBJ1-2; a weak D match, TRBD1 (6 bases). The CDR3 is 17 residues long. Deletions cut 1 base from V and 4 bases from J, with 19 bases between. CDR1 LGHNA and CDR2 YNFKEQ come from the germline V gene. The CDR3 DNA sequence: TGTGCCAGCAGCCAAGGAAGTATCGGGGGGCAGAGCTATGGCTACACCTTC. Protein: CASSQGSIGGQSYGYTF.